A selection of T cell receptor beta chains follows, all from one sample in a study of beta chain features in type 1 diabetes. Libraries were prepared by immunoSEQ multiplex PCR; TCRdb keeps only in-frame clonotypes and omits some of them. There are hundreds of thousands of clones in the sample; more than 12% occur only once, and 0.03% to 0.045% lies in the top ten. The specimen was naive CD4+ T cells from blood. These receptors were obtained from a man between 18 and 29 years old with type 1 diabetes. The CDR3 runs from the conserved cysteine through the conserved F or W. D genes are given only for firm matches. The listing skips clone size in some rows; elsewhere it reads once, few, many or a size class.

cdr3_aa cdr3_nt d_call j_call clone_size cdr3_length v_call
CASSTRDRGQFGYGYTF TGTGCCAGCAGTACCCGGGACAGGGGGCAATTTGGCTATGGCTACACCTTC TRBD1 TRBJ1-2 few 17 TRBV27
CASSRQGIPGANVLTF TGTGCCAGCAGCCGACAGGGAATCCCTGGGGCCAACGTCCTGACTTTC TRBD1 TRBJ2-6 NA 16 TRBV7-9
CASSLAQGGDTQYF TGTGCCAGCAGCTTAGCACAGGGGGGAGATACGCAGTATTTT TRBD1 TRBJ2-3 NA 14 TRBV7-9
CASSLLGVGYNEQFF TGTGCCAGCAGCCTACTAGGGGTTGGATACAATGAGCAGTTCTTC NA TRBJ2-1 few 15 TRBV7-2
CASSLWTGASYEQYF TGTGCCAGCAGCTTATGGACGGGGGCCTCCTACGAGCAGTACTTC NA TRBJ2-7 few 15 TRBV7-9
CASSGLVNTGELFF TGTGCCAGTAGCGGACTGGTTAACACCGGGGAGCTGTTTTTT NA TRBJ2-2 few 14 TRBV19
CASSSPGLETQYF TGCGCCAGCAGCTCCCCGGGCCTCGAGACCCAGTACTTC NA TRBJ2-5 NA 13 TRBV5-1
CASSVATGQGGYGYTF TGTGCCAGCAGCGTAGCTACGGGACAGGGAGGCTATGGCTACACCTTC TRBD1 TRBJ1-2 once 16 TRBV9
CASSSRDSGSPLHF TGTGCCAGCAGCTCCCGGGACTCTGGGTCACCCCTCCACTTT NA TRBJ1-6 NA 14 TRBV11-2
CASTDEGGYTF TGTGCCAGCACCGACGAAGGAGGCTACACCTTC NA TRBJ1-2 NA 11 TRBV2
CASSQGQGGTYEQYF TGTGCCAGCAGCCAAGGACAGGGAGGAACCTACGAGCAGTACTTC NA TRBJ2-7 NA 15 TRBV4-2
CSVKDRNTGELFF TGCAGCGTTAAGGACAGGAACACCGGGGAGCTGTTTTTT NA TRBJ2-2 few 13 TRBV29-1
CASSSDRGGQYF TGTGCCAGCAGCTCCGACAGGGGAGGGCAGTACTTC TRBD1 TRBJ2-7 NA 12 TRBV7-2
CASSSNPAGYTGELFF TGTGCCAGCAGCTCCAACCCCGCGGGATACACCGGGGAGCTGTTTTTT NA TRBJ2-2 NA 16 TRBV7-8
CASSFTPPDTEAFF TGTGCCAGCAGCTTTACCCCTCCAGACACTGAAGCTTTCTTT NA TRBJ1-1 NA 14 TRBV7-2
CASSIRGGANTEAFF TGTGCCAGCAGCATCCGAGGGGGAGCGAACACTGAAGCTTTCTTT NA TRBJ1-1 NA 15 TRBV6-5
CASRETSPRSTEAFF TGTGCCAGCCGCGAAACCAGCCCTCGATCCACTGAAGCTTTCTTT NA TRBJ1-1 NA 15 TRBV4-2
CASSLDRAVEQFF TGTGCCAGCAGCTTAGATCGGGCGGTTGAGCAGTTCTTC NA TRBJ2-1 few 13 TRBV7-9
CASGSEGETQYF TGTGCTAGTGGTTCCGAGGGGGAGACCCAGTACTTC NA TRBJ2-5 few 12 TRBV12-5
CASSYGTTQETQYF TGTGCCAGCAGTTATGGGACTACTCAAGAGACCCAGTACTTC TRBD2 TRBJ2-5 NA 14 TRBV27
CASSSYGLEGTEAFF TGTGCCAGCAGCTCGTACGGGTTGGAGGGCACTGAAGCTTTCTTT NA TRBJ1-1 NA 15 TRBV11-2
CASSLVGLQDEQYF TGCGCCAGCAGCTTGGTAGGTTTACAGGACGAGCAGTACTTC NA TRBJ2-7 few 14 TRBV5-1
CAWSRGVQETQYF TGTGCCTGGAGTAGGGGGGTTCAAGAGACCCAGTACTTC NA TRBJ2-5 NA 13 TRBV30
CASSQGTGYTGELFF TGTGCCAGCAGCCAAGGGACAGGGTACACCGGGGAGCTGTTTTTT TRBD1 TRBJ2-2 few 15 TRBV14
CASSRGSQDTQYF TGTGCCAGCTCACGAGGGAGCCAAGATACGCAGTATTTT NA TRBJ2-3 few 13 TRBV18
CASSQGGREKLFF TGCGCCAGCAGCCAAGGCGGGCGGGAAAAACTGTTTTTT NA TRBJ1-4 NA 13 TRBV4-1
CASSSQDSKNIQYF TGTGCCAGCTCATCGCAGGATAGCAAAAACATTCAGTACTTC NA TRBJ2-4 few 14 TRBV18
CASSQTSYEQYF TGTGCCAGCAGCCAAACATCCTACGAGCAGTACTTC NA TRBJ2-7 few 12 TRBV7-2
CAWTAGANVLTF TGTGCTTGGACAGCTGGGGCCAACGTCCTGACTTTC NA TRBJ2-6 few 12 TRBV30
CASSRTGGGETQYF TGCGCCAGCAGCCGAACAGGGGGCGGAGAGACCCAGTACTTC TRBD1 TRBJ2-5 NA 14 TRBV5-1
CASSSRPNYEQYF TGTGCCAGCAGCTCCCGGCCGAACTACGAGCAGTACTTC NA TRBJ2-7 few 13 TRBV9
CASSVTSGGNEQFF TGTGCTAGCAGCGTAACTAGCGGGGGAAATGAGCAGTTCTTC TRBD2 TRBJ2-1 few 14 TRBV7-7
CSVKQLDSNYGYTF TGCAGCGTAAAACAGCTAGACTCTAACTATGGCTACACCTTC NA TRBJ1-2 few 14 TRBV29-1
CASSVQGSYNEQFF TGTGCCAGCAGTGTTCAAGGATCCTACAATGAGCAGTTCTTC NA TRBJ2-1 NA 14 TRBV6-4
CASSTGFNNQPQHF TGTGCCAGCAGCACAGGGTTTAACAATCAGCCCCAGCATTTT NA TRBJ1-5 NA 14 TRBV28
CASSYRGSQHF TGTGCCAGCAGTTACCGGGGGTCCCAGCATTTT NA TRBJ1-5 NA 11 TRBV6-5
CSVPPPLAGSYNEQFF TGCAGCGTTCCCCCTCCTTTGGCAGGGTCTTACAATGAGCAGTTCTTC NA TRBJ2-1 NA 16 TRBV29-1
CASSPPAGSGKLFF TGTGCCAGCTCACCACCGGCAGGGTCCGGAAAACTGTTTTTT NA TRBJ1-4 NA 14 TRBV18
CASSIEDTGVFF TGTGCCAGTAGTATAGAAGACACAGGGGTGTTCTTC TRBD1 TRBJ2-1 few 12 TRBV19
CASSGGLLTGYGYTF TGTGCCAGCAGTGGGGGACTCCTGACGGGCTATGGCTACACCTTC NA TRBJ1-2 NA 15 TRBV25-1
CASSAGTVQETQYF TGTGCCAGCAGCGCCGGGACAGTTCAAGAGACCCAGTACTTC TRBD1 TRBJ2-5 NA 14 TRBV9
CASSGRQGEMDNSPLHF TGTGCCAGCAGCGGGCGTCAGGGGGAAATGGATAATTCACCCCTCCACTTT TRBD1 TRBJ1-6 NA 17 TRBV9
CASSLDPPGFRETQYF TGTGCCAGCAGCTTAGATCCCCCAGGGTTCAGAGAGACCCAGTACTTC NA TRBJ2-5 NA 16 TRBV7-9
CASSLAGTSGFKDNEQFF TGTGCCAGCAGCTTAGCCGGGACTAGCGGGTTCAAAGACAATGAGCAGTTCTTC TRBD2 TRBJ2-1 few 18 TRBV11-2
CASSYRGSYEQYF TGTGCCAGCAGTTACAGGGGGTCCTACGAGCAGTACTTC TRBD1 TRBJ2-7 NA 13 TRBV28